Here is one T cell receptor beta chain with its context. The record originates from a study of blood T cell repertoires in COVID-19. CDR3 length: 18 amino acids. V shed 4 bases and J shed 2 bases, with 18 bases lying between them. Per germline, CDR1 SGHDN and CDR2 FVKESK. Authors' processing steps: Amplified reference gene primers provided the basis for estimating nucleated cell counts. Profiling relied on immunoSEQ multiplex PCR, and the TCRdb table lists in-frame clones only, not all of them. V, J and clone size are those of that table, while D and trimming were read from the DNA. Of roughly 150,000 clones in the sample, about nine tenths were seen once.

V gene TRBV14 combines with J gene TRBJ2-6, with TRBD2 as a possible D gene (6 bases). The source material was PBMCs or T cells enriched from blood (not recorded which). This receptor was identified in a woman in her forties who had been exposed to COVID-19. The DNA of the CDR3 is TGTGCCAGCAGCCCCGTTAGGGGCTCTAGCGCTGGGGCCAACGTCCTGACTTTC. Translation gives CASSPVRGSSAGANVLTF.